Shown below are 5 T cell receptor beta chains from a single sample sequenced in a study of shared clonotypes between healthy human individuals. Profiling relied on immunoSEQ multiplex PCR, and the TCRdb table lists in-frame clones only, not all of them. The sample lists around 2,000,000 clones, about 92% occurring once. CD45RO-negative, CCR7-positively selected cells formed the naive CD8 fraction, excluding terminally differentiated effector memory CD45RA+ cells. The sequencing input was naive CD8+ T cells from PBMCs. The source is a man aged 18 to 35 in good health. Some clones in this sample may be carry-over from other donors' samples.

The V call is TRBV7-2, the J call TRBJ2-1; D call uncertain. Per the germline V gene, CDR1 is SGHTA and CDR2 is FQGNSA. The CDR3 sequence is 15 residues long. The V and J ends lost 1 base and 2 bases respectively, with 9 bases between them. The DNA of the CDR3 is TGTGCCAGCAGCTTAGTGGCTGGCCCCTACAATGAGCAGTTCTTC. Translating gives CASSLVAGPYNEQFF. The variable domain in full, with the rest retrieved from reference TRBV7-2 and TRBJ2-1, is GAGVSQSPSNKVTEKGKDVELRCDPISGHTALYWYRQSLGQGLEFLIYFQGNSAPDKSGLPSDRFSAERTGGSVSTLTIQRTQQEDSAVYLCASSLVAGPYNEQFFGPGTRLTVL.

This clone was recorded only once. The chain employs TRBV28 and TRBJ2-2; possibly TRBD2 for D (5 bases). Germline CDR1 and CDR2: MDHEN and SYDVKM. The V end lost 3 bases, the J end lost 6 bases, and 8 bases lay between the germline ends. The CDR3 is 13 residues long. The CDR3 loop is CASSFIGAGELFF. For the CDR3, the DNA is TGTGCCAGCAGTTTCATCGGGGCCGGGGAGCTGTTTTTT.

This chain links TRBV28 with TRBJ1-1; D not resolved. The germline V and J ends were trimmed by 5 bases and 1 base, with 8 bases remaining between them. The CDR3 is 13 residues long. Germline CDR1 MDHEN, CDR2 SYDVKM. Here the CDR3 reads CASSPVTNTEAFF. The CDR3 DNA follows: TGTGCCAGCAGTCCGGTCACGAACACTGAAGCTTTCTTT.

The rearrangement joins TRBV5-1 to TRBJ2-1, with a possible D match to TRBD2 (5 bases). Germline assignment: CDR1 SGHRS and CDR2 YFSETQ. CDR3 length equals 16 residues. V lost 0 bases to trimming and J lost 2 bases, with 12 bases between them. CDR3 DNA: TGCGCCAGCAGCTTGGACCGCCTCGGGGCCTACAATGAGCAGTTCTTC. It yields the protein CASSLDRLGAYNEQFF. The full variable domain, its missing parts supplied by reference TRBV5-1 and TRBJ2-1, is KAGVTQTPRYLIKTRGQQVTLSCSPISGHRSVSWYQQTPGQGLQFLFEYFSETQRNKGNFPGRFSGRQFSNSRSEMNVSTLELGDSALYLCASSLDRLGAYNEQFFGPGTRLTVL.

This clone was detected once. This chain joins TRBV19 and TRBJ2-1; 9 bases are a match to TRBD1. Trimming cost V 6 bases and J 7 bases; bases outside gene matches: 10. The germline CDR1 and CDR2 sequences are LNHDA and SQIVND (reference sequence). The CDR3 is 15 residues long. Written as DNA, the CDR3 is TGTGCCAGTAGCGGGGGACAGGGAGGGAGGAATGAGCAGTTCTTC. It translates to CASSGGQGGRNEQFF.